This T cell receptor (beta chain) was recorded in a study of pediatric ulcerative colitis. A few counts support this clone. At colonoscopy, a blood sample was also collected. This CDR3 has 13 residues. Germline V gene sequence: CDR1 MGHDK, CDR2 SYGVNS. Trimming stripped 1 base from V and 4 bases from J, with 7 bases between. Each sample received Survey-level depth of up to 500,000 reads. Sequenced by immunoSEQ multiplex PCR; TCRdb stores in-frame clones only, minus some. The sample has some 60,000 clones; around 80% are singletons. The genes are TRBV25-1 and TRBJ1-1; D not certain. The sequence was collected from a boy between 10 and 17 years old with moderate ulcerative colitis. The specimen sequenced was blood. The CDR3 DNA reads as TGTGCCAGCAGTGAATTGTGGGCCACTGAAGCTTTCTTT. Encoded protein: CASSELWATEAFF. Combining the CDR3 with reference TRBV25-1 and TRBJ1-1 gives the whole variable domain EADIYQTPRYLVIGTGKKITLECSQTMGHDKMYWYQQDPGMELHLIHYSYGVNSTEKGDLSSESTVSRIRTEHFPLTLESARPSHTSQYLCASSELWATEAFFGQGTRLTVV.